Listed here are 32 T cell receptor beta chains from one sample, sequenced in a study of shared clonotypes between healthy human individuals. TCRdb keeps only in-frame clones here, not all; method: immunoSEQ multiplex PCR. This repertoire shows a few million clones, around 90% found once; its top ten account for 0.3% to 0.4%. The sample comprised naive CD4+ T cells from PBMCs. Subset meaning: CD45RA+ positively selected. The origin of the receptors is a man aged 18 to 29 in good health. Some clones in this sample may be carry-over from other donors' samples.

The chain couples TRBV30 to TRBJ1-3, with 10 bases matching TRBD1. The germline V gene has CDR1 GTSNPN and CDR2 SVGIG (reference sequence). J was trimmed by 3 bases and V by 5 bases; bases with no gene match: 1. This CDR3 comprises 13 residues. The CDR3 coding sequence is TGTGCCTGGGACAGGGGGCGTGGAAACACCATATATTTT. Translating gives CAWDRGRGNTIYF.

A word on this clone: Other DNA sequences in the same sample also yield this CDR3. The chain joins TRBV2 to TRBJ2-7; D remains unclear. The CDR3 runs 12 residues. The ends were cut back, 3 bases at V and 2 bases at J, with 5 bases in the middle. The germline gives CDR1 SNHLY, CDR2 FYNNEI. The CDR3 reads CASSEGAYEQYF. In DNA, the CDR3 is TGTGCCAGCAGTGAGGGTGCCTACGAGCAGTACTTC.

The V call is TRBV5-1, the J call TRBJ2-2, with no clear D. The CDR3 runs 14 residues. Germline CDR1 and CDR2: SGHRS and YFSETQ. Trimming removed 0 bases from V and 7 bases from J, with 10 bases in between. Here the CDR3 DNA reads TGCGCCAGCAGCTTGGCCCTAGGCGGCGGGGAGCTGTTTTTT. Its protein product is CASSLALGGGELFF.

V gene TRBV10-3 combines with J gene TRBJ2-7, with 7 bases that match TRBD2. CDR3 length: 14 amino acids. Germline V CDR1 and CDR2: ENHRY, SYGVKD. The junction had 4 bases not matched to a gene; V was cut back by 5 bases and J by 0 bases. Here the CDR3 reads CAISNGLDSYEQYF. CDR3 nucleotide sequence: TGTGCCATCAGTAACGGACTAGACTCCTACGAGCAGTACTTC.

The V and J genes are TRBV7-9 and TRBJ1-5; 7 nucleotides align to TRBD1. This CDR3 comprises 14 residues. Per germline, CDR1 SEHNR and CDR2 FQNEAQ (reference sequence). The V and J ends lost 3 bases and 7 bases, in that order; junction bases with no gene match: 6. The CDR3 DNA reads as TGTGCCAGCAGCTTGGACAGGAAGGGCCAGCCCCAGCATTTT. Protein sequence: CASSLDRKGQPQHF.

This chain connects TRBV9 to TRBJ2-1; 7 nucleotides match TRBD2. CDR3 length: 16 amino acids. The V segment lost 4 bases and the J segment 3 bases; nucleotides outside the gene matches: 10. Germline CDR1 SGDLS, CDR2 YYNGEE. CDR3 sequence reads: CASSTRGVADYNEQFF. CDR3 bases: TGTGCCAGCAGCACCCGGGGGGTAGCGGACTACAATGAGCAGTTCTTC.

The CDR3 nucleotides are TGTGCCAGCAGCCCGGGACTAGCGGGAGGGAACACCGGGGAGCTGTTTTTT. Protein sequence: CASSPGLAGGNTGELFF. This rearrangement joins TRBV9 to TRBJ2-2; 15 nucleotides agree with TRBD2. V lost 4 bases, J lost 1 base, and 2 bases stayed unmatched. This CDR3 is built from 17 residues. Germline V lookup: CDR1 SGDLS, CDR2 YYNGEE.

This chain connects TRBV28 to TRBJ2-7; D may match TRBD1 or TRBD2 (5 bases each). V dropped 7 bases and J dropped 3 bases, with 19 bases sitting between them. Germline values: CDR1 MDHEN, CDR2 SYDVKM. The CDR3 totals 15 residues. This chain's CDR3 is CASTDPTGTLYEQYF. CDR3 sequence (DNA): TGTGCCAGCACCGACCCGACCGGGACCCTCTACGAGCAGTACTTC.

The chain uses TRBV5-4 and TRBJ1-5; D gene ambiguous. The CDR3 sequence is 15 residues long. The V end was cut by 0 bases, the J end by 1 base, with 8 bases between. The V gene's germline CDR1 is SGHNT and CDR2 YYREEE (reference sequence). The DNA for the CDR3 is TGTGCCAGCAGCTTGGGAGCCGCGAGCAATCAGCCCCAGCATTTT. This translates into CASSLGAASNQPQHF.

CDR3 DNA: TGTGCCAGCTCGCCAGGGGCTTCTGAAGCTTTCTTT. Residues: CASSPGASEAFF. The gene calls are TRBV18 and TRBJ1-1; the D gene is possibly TRBD1 (6 bases). The CDR3 extends over 12 amino acids. Germline loops: CDR1 KGHSH, CDR2 LQKENI. V was trimmed by 6 bases and J by 6 bases, leaving 11 bases between them. Supplemented by reference TRBV18 and TRBJ1-1, the full variable domain reads NAGVMQNPRHLVRRRGQEARLRCSPMKGHSHVYWYRQLPEEGLKFMVYLQKENIIDESGMPKERFSAEFPKEGPSILRIQQVVRGDSAAYFCASSPGASEAFFGQGTRLTVV.

The J gene is TRBJ2-3, the V gene TRBV28, with D possibly being TRBD2 (5 bases). CDR1 is MDHEN and CDR2 is SYDVKM in the germline V gene. V lost 4 bases, J lost 4 bases, and 12 bases lay in between. This CDR3 spans 14 amino acids. CDR3 loop: CASSSAARADTQYF. CDR3 bases: TGTGCCAGCAGTTCCGCAGCGAGGGCAGATACGCAGTATTTT.

This rearrangement joins TRBV5-1 to TRBJ2-3; weak D call: TRBD2 (6 bases). There are 14 residues in the CDR3. The V end was cut by 4 bases, the J end by 5 bases, with 14 bases between. Looked up from germline, CDR1 is SGHRS and CDR2 is YFSETQ. For the CDR3, the DNA is TGCGCCAGCAGCCCCGGGACTCCGCGAGATACGCAGTATTTT. Its translation: CASSPGTPRDTQYF.

The rearrangement links TRBV7-9 to TRBJ2-7; D may match TRBD1 or TRBD2 (6 bases each). This CDR3 contains 15 residues. Germline CDR1 reads SEHNR; CDR2 reads FQNEAQ (reference sequence). Trimming took off 8 bases at V and 5 bases at J, with 22 bases between the two ends. The CDR3 loop reads CASHPSGAVVHEQYF. The CDR3 DNA sequence: TGTGCCAGCCACCCCTCGGGGGCAGTGGTACACGAGCAGTACTTC.

The rearrangement joins TRBV5-1 to TRBJ1-1; D may be TRBD1 (5 bases). The CDR3 length is 14 residues. V was cut by 5 bases and J by 1 base, with 12 bases left in between. The germline CDR1 and CDR2 sequences are SGHRS and YFSETQ. For the CDR3, the DNA is TGCGCCAGCAGACCATTCGGGGGGAACACTGAAGCTTTCTTT. Its translation: CASRPFGGNTEAFF.

The J gene is TRBJ1-2, the V gene TRBV4-1; 9 bases align to TRBD1. There are 15 residues in the CDR3. Germline values: CDR1 MGHRA, CDR2 YSYEKL. The J segment lost 7 bases and the V segment lost 3 bases, leaving 9 bases of the junction unmatched. CDR3 region: CASSQADRGKAGYTF. The CDR3 bases are TGCGCCAGCAGCCAGGCTGACAGGGGGAAGGCTGGCTACACCTTC.

The chain links TRBV5-1 to TRBJ2-4; 11 nucleotides match TRBD1. Germline CDR1 is SGHRS and CDR2 is YFSETQ. V shed 4 bases, J shed 4 bases, and the junction held 7 bases outside the gene matches. The CDR3 is 16 amino acids. The CDR3 coding sequence is TGCGCCAGCAGCCCAGGACAGGGGGCGGGGAAAAACATTCAGTACTTC. Amino acid sequence: CASSPGQGAGKNIQYF.

With respect to this clone: The same CDR3 arises from other DNA sequences in this sample as well. This sequence joins TRBV28 and TRBJ1-2; D gene uncertain. The germline V gene encodes CDR1 MDHEN and CDR2 SYDVKM. CDR3 length equals 12 residues. The V and J ends lost 3 bases and 5 bases respectively, with 7 bases between them. CDR3 sequence: CASSFSGYGYTF. The CDR3 DNA reads as TGTGCCAGCAGTTTCAGCGGATATGGCTACACCTTC.

This clone was recorded once. The chain carries TRBV2 and TRBJ2-5; D uncertain. The CDR3 covers 10 residues. Germline loops: CDR1 SNHLY, CDR2 FYNNEI. V shed 5 bases and J shed 4 bases, with 2 bases lying between them. CDR3 nucleotide sequence: TGTGCCAGCAGTACAGAGACCCAGTACTTC. This gives the protein CASSTETQYF.

The V call is TRBV28, the J call TRBJ2-3; D call uncertain. Looked up from germline, CDR1 is MDHEN and CDR2 is SYDVKM. Trimming took off 4 bases at V and 6 bases at J, with 14 bases between the two ends. There are 14 residues in the CDR3. The CDR3 spells CASSSALGWDTQYF. In DNA form, the CDR3 reads TGTGCCAGCAGTTCCGCACTCGGATGGGATACGCAGTATTTT.

The chain joins TRBV18 to TRBJ1-2; D is undetermined. Germline V CDR1 and CDR2: KGHSH, LQKENI. V was pared by 3 bases and J by 1 base, with 12 bases between. This CDR3 has 15 residues. The CDR3 DNA is TGTGCCAGCTCACCCCCCAACTACAGTAACTATGGCTACACCTTC. Translation gives CASSPPNYSNYGYTF.

The V call is TRBV9, the J call TRBJ2-1; D possibly corresponds to TRBD2 (5 bases). This CDR3 has 18 amino acids. CDR1 is SGDLS and CDR2 is YYNGEE in the germline V gene. V was shortened by 1 base and J by 7 bases, with 24 bases between the two germline ends. Written as DNA, the CDR3 is TGTGCCAGCAGCGTAAAGTGGTCCCCAGTCGGGCGCGGGAATGAGCAGTTCTTC. Protein product: CASSVKWSPVGRGNEQFF.

The chain links TRBV6-5 to TRBJ2-3; TRBD1 matches at 8 bases. Germline values: CDR1 MNHEY, CDR2 SVGAGI. The CDR3 contains 16 residues. Unmatched junction bases numbered 4, after V lost 0 bases and J lost 2 bases. This CDR3 is CASSYSGTGATDTQYF. CDR3 sequence (DNA): TGTGCCAGCAGTTACTCAGGGACAGGAGCCACAGATACGCAGTATTTT.

V usage is TRBV5-1 and J usage is TRBJ2-1, with a possible D match to TRBD2 (5 bases). In germline, CDR1 is SGHRS, CDR2 YFSETQ. V dropped 4 bases and J dropped 4 bases, with 12 bases sitting between them. CDR3 size: 14 residues. The CDR3 coding sequence is TGCGCCAGCAGCGAGGGCCCAGGTTACAATGAGCAGTTCTTC. Its protein product is CASSEGPGYNEQFF.

The chain combines TRBV5-1 with TRBJ2-3, with TRBD2 matching over 9 bases. The CDR3 sequence is 17 residues long. V trimming: 2 bases; J trimming: 2 bases; junction bases outside the gene matches: 9. Germline V lookup: CDR1 SGHRS, CDR2 YFSETQ. In DNA, the CDR3 is TGCGCCAGCAGCTTTGCCGGGACTAGCTCGGTCACAGATACGCAGTATTTT. This encodes CASSFAGTSSVTDTQYF.

J is TRBJ2-5 and V is TRBV29-1, with D possibly called TRBD1 or TRBD2 (5 bases each). Between the trimmed V and J ends, which lost 7 bases and 5 bases, there was a span of 14 bases. This CDR3 spans 12 amino acids. From germline, CDR1 is SQVTM and CDR2 ANQGSEA. The CDR3 spells CSGAMGDETQYF. In DNA, the CDR3 is TGCAGCGGCGCTATGGGGGATGAGACCCAGTACTTC. Based on the CDR3 plus reference TRBV29-1 and TRBJ2-5, the full variable domain is SAVISQKPSRDICQRGTSLTIQCQVDSQVTMMFWYRQQPGQSLTLIATANQGSEATYESGFVIDKFPISRPNLTFSTLTVSNMSPEDSSIYLCSGAMGDETQYFGPGTRLLVL.

The chain carries TRBV23-1 and TRBJ2-1; 13 bases map to TRBD2. TRBV23-1 is sorted into the ORF group, with uncertain function. V dropped 6 bases and J dropped 6; count of bases not matched to a gene: 8. The CDR3 has 16 amino acids. This CDR3 is CASSPRTSGSRNEQFF. CDR3 coding DNA: TGCGCCAGCAGCCCACGGACTAGCGGGAGTCGCAATGAGCAGTTCTTC.

This clone was counted between two and nine times. Within the sample, other DNA sequences also encode this same CDR3. This rearrangement joins TRBV19 to TRBJ1-5, with D possibly being TRBD1 (6 bases). V lost 3 bases to trimming and J lost 4 bases, with 7 bases between them. The CDR3 runs to 13 residues. Looked up from germline, CDR1 is LNHDA and CDR2 is SQIVND (reference sequence). CDR3 bases: TGTGCCAGTAGTATCACAGGGAATCAGCCCCAGCATTTT. Residues: CASSITGNQPQHF.

The rearrangement links TRBV18 to TRBJ2-1; 15 bases align to TRBD2. Unmatched junction bases numbered 5, after V lost 3 bases and J lost 5 bases. This CDR3 is 17 amino acids long. Germline CDR1 reads KGHSH; CDR2 reads LQKENI. Here the CDR3 reads CASSPRTSGRADNEQFF. The DNA of the CDR3 is TGTGCCAGCTCACCCCGGACTAGCGGGAGGGCGGACAATGAGCAGTTCTTC.

This clone was detected once. The rearrangement links TRBV27 to TRBJ1-5, with TRBD1 as a possible D gene (5 bases). Germline loops: CDR1 MNHEY, CDR2 SMNVEV (reference sequence). V was clipped by 5 bases and J by 5 bases, with 19 bases between them. There are 16 residues in the CDR3. This chain's CDR3 is CASSPLGGALYQPQHF. The CDR3 DNA reads TGTGCCAGCAGTCCCCTGGGAGGGGCTTTATATCAGCCCCAGCATTTT.

The V call is TRBV29-1, the J call TRBJ2-3; maybe TRBD1 (6 bases). Trimming left V 7 bases short and J 1 base short, with 18 bases between. Germline loops: CDR1 SQVTM, CDR2 ANQGSEA. The length of the CDR3 is 15 residues. In nucleotides, the CDR3 is TGCAGCGCAAACCGGAACAGGGTTGGCACAGATACGCAGTATTTT. Protein product: CSANRNRVGTDTQYF.

V gene TRBV29-1 combines with J gene TRBJ2-5; TRBD1 matches 8 bases. Germline values: CDR1 SQVTM, CDR2 ANQGSEA. The ends lost 6 bases at V and 4 bases at J; junction bases unmatched: 10. The CDR3 length is 14 residues. In nucleotides, the CDR3 is TGCAGCGTCGAGGACAGGGTATTTGGAGAGACCCAGTACTTC. This codes for CSVEDRVFGETQYF.

This chain joins TRBV2 and TRBJ2-7; possibly TRBD1 or TRBD2 for D (5 bases each). V was pared by 8 bases and J by 4 bases, with 18 bases between. The CDR3 has 14 residues. CDR1 is SNHLY and CDR2 is FYNNEI in the germline V gene. The CDR3 nucleotides are TGTGCCAGCCGTCTTGAGGGGATGACTTACGAGCAGTACTTC. It translates to CASRLEGMTYEQYF.